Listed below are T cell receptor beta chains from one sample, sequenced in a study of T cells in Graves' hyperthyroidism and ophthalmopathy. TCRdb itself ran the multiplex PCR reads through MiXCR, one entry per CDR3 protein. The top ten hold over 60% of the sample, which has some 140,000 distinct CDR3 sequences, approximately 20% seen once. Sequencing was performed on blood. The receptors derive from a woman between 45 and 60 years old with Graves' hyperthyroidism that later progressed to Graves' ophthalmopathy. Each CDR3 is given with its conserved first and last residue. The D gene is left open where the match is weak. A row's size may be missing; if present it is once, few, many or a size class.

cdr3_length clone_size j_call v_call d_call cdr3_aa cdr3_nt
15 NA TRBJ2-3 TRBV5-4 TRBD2 CASSHLAGPTDTQYF TGTGCCAGCAGCCACCTAGCGGGCCCCACAGATACGCAGTATTTT
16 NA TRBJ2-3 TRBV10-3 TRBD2 CAISEWAGDATDTQYF TGTGCCATCAGTGAGTGGGCGGGAGACGCGACAGATACGCAGTATTTT
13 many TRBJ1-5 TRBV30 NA CAWSRDINQPQHF TGTGCCTGGAGTAGGGACATTAATCAGCCCCAGCATTTT
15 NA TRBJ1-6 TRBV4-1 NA CASSQGGGNNSPLHF TGCGCCAGCAGCCAAGGGGGAGGGAATAATTCACCCCTCCACTTT
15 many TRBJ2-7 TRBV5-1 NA CASSPPQSGAYEQYF TGCGCCAGCAGTCCTCCCCAAAGCGGAGCCTACGAGCAGTACTTC
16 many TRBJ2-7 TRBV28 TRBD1 CASSPPATGVAYEQYF TGTGCCAGCAGTCCACCGGCGACAGGGGTGGCCTACGAGCAGTACTTC
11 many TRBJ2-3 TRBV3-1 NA CASEAVDTQYF TGTGCCAGCGAAGCGGTTGATACGCAGTATTTT
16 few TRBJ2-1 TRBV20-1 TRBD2 CSVSPRGGSSYNEQFF TGCAGTGTTTCCCCTAGGGGCGGGAGCTCCTACAATGAGCAGTTCTTC
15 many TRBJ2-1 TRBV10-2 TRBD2 CASSQAGGQYNEQFF TGCGCCAGCAGTCAAGCGGGAGGGCAATATAATGAGCAGTTCTTC
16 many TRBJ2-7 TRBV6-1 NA CASSEVKSTLSYEQYF TGTGCCAGCAGTGAAGTGAAGTCCACCCTTTCCTACGAGCAGTACTTC
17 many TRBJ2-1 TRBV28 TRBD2 CASWGLAGDSSYNEQFF TGTGCCAGCTGGGGATTAGCGGGAGACAGCTCCTACAATGAGCAGTTCTTC
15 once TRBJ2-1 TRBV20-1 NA CSANNRLVGFDEQFF TGCAGTGCTAATAATCGACTAGTCGGGTTCGATGAGCAGTTCTTC
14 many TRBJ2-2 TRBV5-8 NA CASSLGAGPGELFF TGTGCCAGCAGCTTGGGGGCAGGCCCCGGGGAGCTGTTTTTT
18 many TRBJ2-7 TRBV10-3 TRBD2 CAISDPTSGFWRAYEQYF TGTGCCATCAGTGACCCTACTAGCGGGTTTTGGAGAGCCTACGAGCAGTACTTC
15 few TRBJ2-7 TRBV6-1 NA CASSGRGDSGYEQYF TGTGCCAGCAGCGGAAGGGGGGATAGCGGTTACGAGCAGTACTTC
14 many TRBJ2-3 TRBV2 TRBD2 CASSGLALKDTQYF TGTGCCAGCAGTGGACTAGCCCTCAAAGATACGCAGTATTTT
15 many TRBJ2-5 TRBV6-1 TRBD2 CASQRLAVAIETQYF TGTGCCAGCCAGCGACTAGCGGTTGCAATCGAGACCCAGTACTTC
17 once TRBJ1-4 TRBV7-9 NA CASSLAGRVVTNEKLFF TGTGCCAGCAGCTTAGCTGGGAGGGTAGTTACTAATGAAAAACTGTTTTTT
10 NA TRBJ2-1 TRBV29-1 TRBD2 CSGRTSEQFF TGCAGCGGGCGGACTAGCGAGCAGTTCTTC
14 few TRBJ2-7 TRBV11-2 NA CASSLEPRDHEQYF TGTGCCAGCAGCTTAGAACCCAGGGACCACGAGCAGTACTTC
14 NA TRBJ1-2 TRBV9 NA CASSATQGNDGYTF TGTGCCAGCAGCGCAACTCAGGGTAATGACGGCTACACCTTC
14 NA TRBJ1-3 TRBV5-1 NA CAGSPRVSGNTIYF TGCGCCGGCAGCCCCAGGGTTTCTGGAAACACCATATATTTT
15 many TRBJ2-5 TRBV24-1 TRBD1 CATSAGTGGLKTQYF TGTGCCACCAGTGCCGGGACAGGGGGCTTAAAGACCCAGTACTTC
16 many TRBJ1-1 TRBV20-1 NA CSAPQARSGLGTEAFF TGCAGTGCTCCCCAGGCCCGGTCAGGGCTAGGAACTGAAGCTTTCTTT
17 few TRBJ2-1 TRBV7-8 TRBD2 CASSRPRTSGIYNEQFF TGTGCCAGCAGCCGTCCGAGGACTAGCGGAATCTACAATGAGCAGTTCTTC
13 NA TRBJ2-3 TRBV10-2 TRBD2 CASCLAGLDTQYF TGCGCCAGCTGCCTAGCGGGATTAGATACGCAGTATTTT
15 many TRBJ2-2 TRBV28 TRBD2 CAVQREGRDTGELFF TGTGCCGTCCAGCGGGAGGGCCGAGACACCGGGGAGCTGTTTTTT
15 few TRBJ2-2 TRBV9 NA CASSVEVGGDGELFF TGTGCCAGCAGCGTAGAGGTCGGGGGCGACGGGGAGCTGTTTTTT